The following is a TCR beta chain sequence with its context. This clone appeared a single time. Its recognized antigen is unknown. Base qualities are not at hand, and no much larger clone is one base apart. TCRbeta CDR3 regions were amplified from genomic DNA by means of the immunoSEQ Assay, a bias-controlled multiplex PCR. Per the source publication's procedure: Within the assay, amplification of reference gene primers was used to estimate how many nucleated cells each sample contained. Sequence reads were collapsed and filtered to measure the absolute abundance of every unique TCRbeta CDR3 rearrangement. For each sample, productive Simpson clonality was calculated as the square root of Simpson's diversity index over productive rearrangements. What TCRdb holds here is the immuneACCESS table cut down to in-frame rearrangements. Part of the clones is not present; checked against another copy, under half of the missing clones reflect an unresolved V gene, and the others are unexplained. That table supplies the V and J calls and clone size; D and trimming were determined from the DNA. This sample gives 61,000 or so clones in total; almost 90% of them show up just once. The top ten constitute 15% to 20% of the sample.

The record originates from a study of blood T cell repertoires in COVID-19 (dated by TCRdb to 2019 to 2021). The study in broad terms: The collaborator samples originated in the United States, Italy and Spain and spanned the acute and convalescent phases of COVID-19. The prospective study material was composed of cDNA or gDNA derived from T cells, B-cell-depleted T cells, or PBMCs. Deeply sampled blood TCRbeta repertoires from subjects exposed to, actively infected with, or recovered from COVID-19 were included in the dataset. A freely available public database, intended as a resource for researchers studying the immune response to SARS-CoV-2, is where the repertoires were released. The samples were drawn from the first 160 participants of the ongoing ImmuneRACE study and from 1,254 subjects provided by 6 global collaborators. Nearly every sample came with metadata listing a de-identified subject ID, COVID-19 status, age in years and sex. Where available, HLA class I and class II types were taken from metadata supplied by the sample provider and were not determined by assay-based typing. The full study reports these points: The quantity of clinical and demographic metadata differed by source and by participant and was supplied without curation.

Measured from the cysteine to the phenylalanine, the CDR3 is 16 residues long. The CDR3 DNA has 48 bases and is translated from base 1. In the germline V gene, CDR1 corresponds to SGHRS and CDR2 to YFSETQ. Cut back by 1 base and 2 bases, the V and J ends lie 12 bases apart. Whole blood was collected in K2EDTA tubes by collaborating institutions according to the institutions' own protocols. For TCRbeta analysis, collaborators shipped samples as frozen whole blood, isolated PBMCs, or DNA extracted from either of those sample types. Sequencing was performed on peripheral blood. This chain joins TRBV5-1 to TRBJ2-2; TRBD1 could be the D gene, as 6 bases match. The TCR comes from a woman aged 80 or over with active COVID-19. The encoded CDR3 is CASSLRGHINTGELFF. The sequence in DNA is TGCGCCAGCAGCTTGAGGGGACATATAAACACCGGGGAGCTGTTTTTT.